The 5 T cell receptor beta chains in this list originate from one sample, sequenced in a study of beta chain features in type 1 diabetes. Investigators reverse transcribed all isolated RNA, so they sequenced expressed TCRB transcripts. The protocol was immunoSEQ multiplex PCR, while the TCRdb copy is restricted to in-frame clones and leaves out a portion. This sample carries 80,000 to 90,000 clones, 25% to 35% of them seen once, and the ten largest clones take 0.4% to 0.45%. The specimen was stem cell memory CD4+ T cells from blood. These receptors were taken from a woman between 18 and 29 years old in good health.

This clone appeared a few times. V usage is TRBV19 and J usage is TRBJ1-2; D is unclear. Germline V gene lookup returns CDR1 LNHDA and CDR2 SQIVND (reference sequence). The CDR3 is made up of 15 amino acids. Trimming shortened V by 3 bases and J by 0 bases, and 11 bases separated the two germline ends. CDR3 residues: CASSIRDGANYGYTF. CDR3 coding DNA: TGTGCCAGTAGTATCAGAGACGGAGCTAACTATGGCTACACCTTC.

The genes are TRBV2 and TRBJ2-4; maybe TRBD2 (5 bases). The length of the CDR3 is 14 residues. V was clipped by 6 bases and J by 0 bases, with 9 bases between them. Germline values: CDR1 SNHLY, CDR2 FYNNEI. The CDR3 nucleotides are TGTGCCAGCAGCCCCGGACTAGCCAAAAACATTCAGTACTTC. Translated: CASSPGLAKNIQYF.

The sample holds a few counts of this clone. The rearrangement joins TRBV12-5 to TRBJ2-3; 9 bases match TRBD1. This CDR3 is 15 amino acids long. V trimming: 3 bases; J trimming: 1 base; junction bases outside the gene matches: 2. CDR1 is LGHNT and CDR2 is FRNRAP in the germline V gene. This CDR3 reads CASGFGTGRTDTQYF. CDR3 DNA: TGTGCTAGTGGTTTTGGGACAGGGCGCACAGATACGCAGTATTTT.

The chain employs TRBV30 and TRBJ2-1; D gene ambiguous. Per the germline V gene, CDR1 is GTSNPN and CDR2 is SVGIG (reference sequence). V lost 2 bases, J lost 0 bases, and 5 bases lay in between. The CDR3 consists of 13 residues. CDR3 in DNA: TGTGCCTGGAGTCTGAGCTCCTACAATGAGCAGTTCTTC. Residues: CAWSLSSYNEQFF. Full variable domain (remainder filled in from reference TRBV30 and TRBJ2-1): SQTIHQWPATLVQPVGSPLSLECTVEGTSNPNLYWYRQAAGRGLQLLFYSVGIGQISSEVPQNLSASRPQDRQFILSSKKLLLSDSGFYLCAWSLSSYNEQFFGPGTRLTVL.

This chain uses TRBV5-4 with TRBJ2-5; D is possibly TRBD1 (6 bases). CDR1 is SGHNT, CDR2 YYREEE, per germline (reference sequence). The germline V and J ends were trimmed by 1 base and 5 bases, with 12 bases remaining between them. This CDR3 has 14 residues. The CDR3 coding sequence is TGTGCCAGCAGCTTGAGTAACAGGGTGGAGACCCAGTACTTC. Translation: CASSLSNRVETQYF.